Below are 26 T cell receptor beta chains sequenced from a single sample in a study of regulatory T cells in long-lasting Graves disease. For TCR beta, libraries came from iRepertoire HTBI primers and Arm-PCR of CDR3 regions. Using its own MiXCR run on the multiplex PCR reads, TCRdb lists one record per CDR3 protein. Here the sample spans some 430,000 distinct CDR3 sequences, roughly 21% being singletons. Time point noted: persistent/refractory GD, antithyroid drugs over 5 years with positive TRAb. PBMC-derived RNA was used for the TCR library. The sample here was peripheral blood mononuclear cells (PBMCs), taken when the disease was refractory, from a patient treated with antithyroid drugs. The receptors here all came from a female donor with Graves disease.

Ten or more counts support this clonotype. The chain links TRBV27 to TRBJ1-1, with 7 nucleotides matching TRBD1. With V trimmed by 4 bases and J by 4 bases, 3 bases remained unmatched. CDR1 is MNHEY, CDR2 SMNVEV, per germline (reference sequence). CDR3 size: 13 residues. The CDR3 spells CASSSTGVTEAFF. The CDR3 DNA sequence: TGTGCCAGCAGTTCAACAGGGGTCACTGAAGCTTTCTTT.

Only one count was recorded for this clonotype. This CDR3 reads CASSRRGRGYEQYF. Here the CDR3 DNA reads TGTGCCAGTAGTCGCCGGGGCCGGGGGTACGAGCAGTACTTC. The V gene is TRBV19, the J gene TRBJ2-7, with a weak D call TRBD2 (6 bases). The CDR3 is made up of 14 amino acids. Germline assignment: CDR1 LNHDA and CDR2 SQIVND (reference sequence). With 5 bases removed from V and 4 bases from J, the gap between germline ends came to 15 bases.

Only a few counts were recorded for this clonotype. This could be a read error, since a much larger clone is one nucleotide away. V is TRBV27 and J is TRBJ2-7; D unresolved. The CDR3 consists of 14 residues. Germline values: CDR1 MNHEY, CDR2 SMNVEV (reference sequence). The CDR3 sequence is CASSLSPSSYERYF. For the CDR3, the DNA is TGTGCCAGCAGTTTATCGCCGAGCTCCTACGAGCGGTACTTC.

This clonotype was recorded many times. V usage is TRBV28 and J usage is TRBJ2-3; 9 bases line up with TRBD2. The ends lost 6 bases at V and 4 bases at J; junction bases unmatched: 5. The CDR3 is made up of 14 amino acids. Germline V gives CDR1 MDHEN, CDR2 SYDVKM. The CDR3 protein is CASRGGGGADTQYF. Here the CDR3 DNA reads TGTGCCAGCAGGGGCGGGGGGGGCGCAGATACGCAGTATTTT.

This clonotype occurred many times. The chain joins TRBV7-3 to TRBJ1-2, with unresolved D. CDR3 length: 12 residues. V was pared by 2 bases and J by 8 bases, with 9 bases between. CDR1 SGHTA and CDR2 FQGTGA come from the germline V gene. CDR3 in amino acids: CASSLDGKGYTF. CDR3 DNA: TGTGCCAGCAGCTTAGACGGGAAGGGCTACACCTTC. Combining the CDR3 with reference TRBV7-3 and TRBJ1-2 gives the whole variable domain GAGVSQTPSNKVTEKGKYVELRCDPISGHTALYWYRQSLGQGPEFLIYFQGTGAADDSGLPNDRFFAVRPEGSVSTLKIQRTERGDSAVYLCASSLDGKGYTFGSGTRLTVV.

The chain joins TRBV6-1 to TRBJ2-3; TRBD2 matches 7 bases. CDR3 length equals 15 residues. V gave up 6 bases and J gave up 8 bases; unmatched junction bases: 14. Germline V gene data show CDR1 as MNHNS and CDR2 as SASEGT. DNA of the CDR3: TGTGCCAGCAGCTTGGTAGCGGGTTCCTCCCTTACGCAGTATTTT. Protein product: CASSLVAGSSLTQYF.

The CDR3 loop is CASSLLQPTDTQYF. DNA of the CDR3: TGCGCCAGCAGCTTGTTACAACCAACAGATACGCAGTATTTT. V usage is TRBV5-1 and J usage is TRBJ2-3; no clear D. The CDR3 has 14 residues. Between the trimmed V and J ends, which lost 1 base and 3 bases, there was a span of 9 bases. The germline gives CDR1 SGHRS, CDR2 YFSETQ.

This clonotype was observed many times. The CDR3 sequence is CATSDSGSGNQETQYF. The CDR3, as DNA: TGTGCCACCAGTGACAGCGGGAGCGGTAACCAAGAGACCCAGTACTTC. The chain couples TRBV24-1 to TRBJ2-5, with 8 bases identical to TRBD2. The CDR3 length is 16 residues. CDR1 KGHDR and CDR2 SFDVKD come from the germline V gene. Germline trimming cut 4 bases from V and 0 bases from J; bases unmatched to any gene: 6.

The chain couples TRBV5-1 to TRBJ1-4, with 8 bases fitting TRBD1. Germline V gene data show CDR1 as SGHRS and CDR2 as YFSETQ. The CDR3 spans 14 residues. V lost 7 bases, J lost 4 bases, and 6 bases stayed unmatched. In nucleotides, the CDR3 is TGCGCCAGCGGGAGGACAGGGAGTAATGAAAAACTGTTTTTT. Protein product: CASGRTGSNEKLFF.

This clonotype was observed many times. J is TRBJ2-5 and V is TRBV10-3; 10 nucleotides line up with TRBD1. The CDR3 contains 15 residues. The V gene end was trimmed by 0 bases and the J gene end by 4 bases; junction bases not matched to a gene: 2. In germline, CDR1 is ENHRY, CDR2 SYGVKD. The CDR3 here is CAISESGTGVETQYF. The CDR3 bases are TGTGCCATCAGTGAGTCTGGGACAGGGGTAGAGACCCAGTACTTC.

This clonotype was picked up one time. This chain joins TRBV29-1 and TRBJ1-1, with TRBD1 matching over 11 bases. The CDR3 length is 14 residues. The germline CDR1 and CDR2 sequences are SQVTM and ANQGSEA. V was clipped by 2 bases and J by 4 bases; unmatched bases: 3. The CDR3 sequence is CSVEKGTGGTEAFF. CDR3 bases: TGCAGCGTTGAAAAGGGGACAGGGGGCACTGAAGCTTTCTTT.

This clonotype was recorded many times. The V gene is TRBV6-9, the J gene TRBJ2-4; D gene ambiguous. The CDR3 length is 16 residues. Trimming removed 4 bases from V and 0 bases from J, with 13 bases in between. Germline V lookup: CDR1 MNHGY, CDR2 SVAAGI. In DNA form, the CDR3 reads TGTGCCAGCAGTTCTTCCGGCTCTCTAGCCAAAAACATTCAGTACTTC. This translates into CASSSSGSLAKNIQYF.

This clonotype has more than one count but fewer than ten. The chain links TRBV20-1 to TRBJ2-5; TRBD2 agrees at 7 bases. The V segment lost 5 bases and the J segment 3 bases; nucleotides outside the gene matches: 0. Germline V lookup: CDR1 DFQATT, CDR2 SNEGSKA (reference sequence). The CDR3 spans 11 residues. The CDR3 DNA reads as TGCAGTGCTCTAGCGGAAGAGACCCAGTACTTC. Translated: CSALAEETQYF.

The V and J genes are TRBV7-9 and TRBJ2-5, with 7 bases fitting TRBD1. Trimming at V came to 5 bases and at J to 2 bases, leaving 11 bases not matched to a gene. The V gene's germline CDR1 is SEHNR and CDR2 FQNEAQ (reference sequence). The CDR3 has 16 residues. CDR3 in amino acids: CASSPRTGLGQETQYF. The CDR3 bases are TGTGCCAGCAGCCCTCGGACAGGCCTGGGGCAAGAGACCCAGTACTTC.

The table lists this clonotype with many counts. The chain recombines TRBV28 with TRBJ1-1, with 7 nucleotides matching TRBD1. V lost 5 bases and J lost 0; bases outside the gene matches: 3. The CDR3 contains 14 residues. Germline V gives CDR1 MDHEN, CDR2 SYDVKM. CDR3 amino acids: CASSPGTVNTEAFF. The CDR3 nucleotides are TGTGCCAGCAGTCCCGGGACAGTGAACACTGAAGCTTTCTTT.

As concerns this clonotype: No conserved phenylalanine or tryptophan is present at the end of the CDR3, so a read error is the likely explanation. This rearrangement joins TRBV19 to TRBJ2-7; possibly TRBD2 for D (6 bases). CDR1 and CDR2 (germline): LNHDA, SQIVND (reference sequence). This CDR3 region has 15 residues. The V gene lost 1 base and the J gene lost 0 bases, with 10 bases spanning the gap. The CDR3 is CASSIGGGISYEQYL. As DNA, the CDR3 is TGTGCCAGTAGTATAGGCGGAGGGATCTCCTACGAGCAGTACCTC.

The J gene is TRBJ2-2, the V gene TRBV20-1; 10 nucleotides agree with TRBD2. V trimming: 6 bases; J trimming: 6 bases; junction bases outside the gene matches: 10. Germline V CDR1 and CDR2: DFQATT, SNEGSKA (reference sequence). The CDR3 is made up of 15 amino acids. As DNA, the CDR3 is TGCAGTGCCCCCACCCAAGCGGGAGGGCCCGGGGAGCTGTTTTTT. Translation: CSAPTQAGGPGELFF.

The chain has TRBV4-1 and TRBJ1-5; 9 bases align to TRBD1. The trim removed 4 bases at V and 11 bases at J, leaving 15 bases unmatched. Germline V CDR1 and CDR2: MGHRA, YSYEKL. This CDR3 region has 16 residues. CDR3 amino acids: CASSREPGQGVKAQHF. The CDR3, as DNA: TGCGCCAGCAGCCGCGAACCGGGACAGGGTGTAAAGGCCCAGCATTTT.

This clonotype has more than one count but fewer than ten. The chain carries TRBV29-1 and TRBJ1-1; unclear D gene. The V gene's germline CDR1 is SQVTM and CDR2 ANQGSEA. Between the trimmed V and J ends, which lost 0 bases and 0 bases, there was a span of 5 bases. The CDR3 consists of 13 residues. The CDR3 protein is CSVEDMVNTEAFF. Written as DNA, the CDR3 is TGCAGCGTTGAAGATATGGTGAACACTGAAGCTTTCTTT. Supplemented by reference TRBV29-1 and TRBJ1-1, the full variable domain reads SAVISQKPSRDICQRGTSLTIQCQVDSQVTMMFWYRQQPGQSLTLIATANQGSEATYESGFVIDKFPISRPNLTFSTLTVSNMSPEDSSIYLCSVEDMVNTEAFFGQGTRLTVV.

DNA of the CDR3: TGTGCCAGCTCACCCTCGGCGGCGAGCGCCAATGAAAAACTGTTTTTT. It translates to CASSPSAASANEKLFF. The V gene is TRBV18, the J gene TRBJ1-4; no clear D gene. Germline V lookup: CDR1 KGHSH, CDR2 LQKENI. Trimming shortened V by 3 bases and J by 5 bases, and 16 bases separated the two germline ends. The CDR3 has 16 amino acids.

This clonotype was seen a few times. The chain is built from TRBV15 and TRBJ1-2; D is ambiguous. This CDR3 contains 12 residues. V lost 11 bases, J lost 7 bases, and 17 bases lay in between. Per the germline V gene, CDR1 is LNHNV and CDR2 is YYDKDF (reference sequence). CDR3 in amino acids: CAAGPVRGGYTF. DNA for the CDR3: TGTGCCGCCGGCCCGGTAAGAGGTGGCTACACCTTC.

This chain links TRBV12-5 with TRBJ2-7; D not resolved. Germline values: CDR1 LGHNT, CDR2 FRNRAP. The CDR3 has 11 amino acids. Between the trimmed V and J ends, which lost 6 bases and 3 bases, there was a span of 6 bases. Here the CDR3 DNA reads TGTGCTAGTGGGAATTACTACGAGCAGTACTTC. Protein product: CASGNYYEQYF.

The chain joins TRBV5-6 to TRBJ1-6; 7 bases agree with TRBD1. V trimming: 2 bases; J trimming: 3 bases; junction bases outside the gene matches: 5. The CDR3 length is 16 residues. Looked up from germline, CDR1 is SGHDT and CDR2 is YYEEEE. CDR3 sequence (DNA): TGTGCCAGCAGCTTAGGGCCAGGGGGCTATAATTCACCCCTCCACTTT. Translating it yields CASSLGPGGYNSPLHF.

This clonotype showed up just a few times. J is TRBJ1-6 and V is TRBV27; the D is unclear. Trimming stripped 7 bases from V and 0 bases from J, with 7 bases between. The CDR3 is 14 amino acids. Germline V gene sequence: CDR1 MNHEY, CDR2 SMNVEV (reference sequence). The CDR3 loop reads CASMVSSYNSPLHF. The CDR3 region has the DNA TGTGCCAGCATGGTGAGCTCCTATAATTCACCCCTCCACTTT.

The chain combines TRBV7-2 with TRBJ2-7; TRBD1 is a possible D gene (6 bases). This CDR3 is 13 amino acids long. V lost 8 bases and J lost 4, with 15 bases in between. Germline V CDR1 and CDR2: SGHTA, FQGNSA. In nucleotides, the CDR3 is TGTGCCAGCGGCCCGTTACAGGGTTACGAGCAGTACTTC. This translates into CASGPLQGYEQYF.

The CDR3 loop reads CASSHQGGWIPALNSPLHF. DNA for the CDR3: TGTGCCAGCAGCCACCAAGGGGGATGGATTCCCGCGCTTAATTCACCCCTCCACTTT. The chain links TRBV28 to TRBJ1-6; the D gene is possibly TRBD1 (6 bases). CDR1 and CDR2 from the germline V gene are MDHEN and SYDVKM. V lost 6 bases and J lost 6, with 27 bases in between. CDR3 length equals 19 residues.